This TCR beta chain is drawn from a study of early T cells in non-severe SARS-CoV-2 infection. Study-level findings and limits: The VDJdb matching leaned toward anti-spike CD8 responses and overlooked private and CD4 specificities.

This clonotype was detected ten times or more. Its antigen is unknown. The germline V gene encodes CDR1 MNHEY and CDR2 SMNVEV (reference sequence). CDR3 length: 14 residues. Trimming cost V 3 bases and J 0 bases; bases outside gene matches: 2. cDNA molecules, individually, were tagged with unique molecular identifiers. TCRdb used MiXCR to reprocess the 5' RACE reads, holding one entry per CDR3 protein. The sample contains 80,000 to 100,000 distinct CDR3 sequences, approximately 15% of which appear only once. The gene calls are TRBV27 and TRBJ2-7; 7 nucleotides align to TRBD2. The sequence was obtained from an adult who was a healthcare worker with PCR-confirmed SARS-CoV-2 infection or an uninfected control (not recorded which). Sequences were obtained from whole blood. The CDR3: CASSLVAGSYEQYF. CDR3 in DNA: TGTGCCAGCAGTTTGGTAGCGGGCTCCTACGAGCAGTACTTC.